Included here is one TCR beta chain sequence, with context. Its cognate antigen is unknown. The data stem from a study of CD8 T cells in ankylosing spondylitis. Study-wide findings and caveats: Made up of under ten highly homologous variants, a TCR beta motif appeared characteristic of ankylosing spondylitis blood. Reportedly, matched ankylosing spondylitis synovial fluid was significantly enriched for disease-linked clones. Clones linked to the disease showed a CD8+ phenotype. They occurred at relatively low frequencies in peripheral blood. Some motif variants were previously reported in reactive arthritis synovial fluid and blood.

Researchers built TCR beta libraries using quantitative 5'-RACE with molecular barcodes. Via MiXCR, TCRdb re-called the 5' RACE reads, giving one row per CDR3 protein. The sample contains roughly 700,000 distinct CDR3 sequences, around 19% of which appear only once. The germline CDR1 and CDR2 sequences are DFQATT and SNEGSKA (reference sequence). Trimming left V 6 bases short and J 4 bases short, with 19 bases between. The CDR3 is 15 amino acids. The V gene is TRBV20-1, the J gene TRBJ2-1; D might be TRBD1 (7 bases). This receptor was obtained from a male donor with ankylosing spondylitis. Sequenced: blood, either unsorted or a sorted T cell fraction (not recorded which). CDR3 loop: CSAAPRQGLYNEQFF. DNA of the CDR3: TGCAGTGCCGCCCCCCGACAGGGACTTTACAATGAGCAGTTCTTC.